This T cell receptor beta chain was captured by sequencing in a study of T cells in localized non-small cell lung cancer. With regard to this clone: Its antigen is not identified.

TCRdb's table, derived via immunoSEQ multiplex PCR, lists solely in-frame clones and lacks some. The sample consists of tens of thousands of clones, roughly 83% of them appearing once. Whole-study results and caveats: Uninvolved neighboring lung showed the greatest T cell clonality, exceeding tumor. In adjacent lung, a median approximately 60 of the top 100 tumor clones were found. Those with higher blood T cell density had longer overall survival.

This sample comprised peripheral blood, obtained before any cancer treatment. The source is an older female donor with stage I lung adenocarcinoma.

CDR3 loop: CASRLAGDYYGYTF. The CDR3 DNA sequence: TGTGCCAGCAGGCTAGCAGGGGATTACTATGGCTACACCTTC. This rearrangement joins TRBV2 to TRBJ1-2; possible D gene TRBD1, 6 bases. V lost 6 bases, J lost 3 bases, and 14 bases lay in between. Germline CDR1 SNHLY, CDR2 FYNNEI. The length of the CDR3 is 14 residues.